This T cell receptor (beta chain) appears in the sequencing data of a study of cytomegalovirus exposure and HLA in healthy donors. PCR amplification relied on 60 Vbeta primers (plus 13 Jbeta primers). Libraries were prepared by immunoSEQ multiplex PCR; TCRdb keeps only in-frame clonotypes and omits some of them. The table gives under 95,000 clones; the top ten clones make up around 0.6% of it. V gave up 2 bases and J gave up 3 bases, with 11 bases separating them. The V gene's germline CDR1 is MNHEY and CDR2 SVGAGI. The CDR3 extends over 14 amino acids. The sample was PBMCs. This chain links TRBV6-5 with TRBJ2-7; a possible D gene is TRBD1 (6 bases). The sequence came from a man aged 50 to 59 in good health and CMV-seronegative. This CDR3 is CASSYEGEGYEQYF. The CDR3 DNA sequence: TGTGCCAGCAGTTACGAGGGGGAAGGCTACGAGCAGTACTTC.